This T cell receptor (beta chain) was captured in a study of cytomegalovirus exposure and HLA in healthy donors. Study-wide results and caveats: Indistinguishable V segments, including TRBV6-2 and TRBV6-3, were excluded. Researchers reported from a later analysis that most CMV-associated TCR beta chains appeared HLA-restricted.

This clone was found a few times. Its specificity is not known. V shed 1 base and J shed 2 bases, with 6 bases lying between them. CDR1 and CDR2 (germline): SGHDT, YYEEEE. The CDR3 has 14 residues. The primer mix had 60 Vbeta and 13 Jbeta primers. The assay was immunoSEQ multiplex PCR, and TCRdb's table has in-frame clones only and misses some. The table has roughly 160,000 clones, 84% seen once. The receptor was derived from a young man in good health and CMV-seronegative. The specimen was PBMCs. This chain uses TRBV5-6 with TRBJ1-4; D is unresolved. The CDR3 nucleotides are TGTGCCAGCAGCTTGAAACAGACTAATGAAAAACTGTTTTTT. It specifies CASSLKQTNEKLFF.